This TCR beta chain was observed in a study of a mutant IDH1 vaccine in newly diagnosed glioma. This sample's time point: baseline, week 1 (first vaccination visit). Sample treatment: pre-vaccination baseline after standard-of-care therapy. Using immunoSEQ multiplex PCR, the repertoire was profiled, and TCRdb retains in-frame clones only, with some absent. The sample carries about 92,000 clones, around 77% recorded once. The TCR comes from a man between 40 and 49 years old with glioma. The sample consisted of PBMCs, taken from a glioma patient treated with radiotherapy, temozolomide or both.

The CDR3 DNA reads TGTGCCAGCAGCCTACAGGTTGGTCCAGAGACCTACGAGCAGTACTTC. This translates into CASSLQVGPETYEQYF. J is TRBJ2-7 and V is TRBV7-2; D perhaps matches TRBD1 (5 bases). Germline loops: CDR1 SGHTA, CDR2 FQGNSA. V was pared by 5 bases and J by 2 bases, with 19 bases between. This CDR3 spans 16 amino acids. Full variable domain (remainder filled in from reference TRBV7-2 and TRBJ2-7): GAGVSQSPSNKVTEKGKDVELRCDPISGHTALYWYRQSLGQGLEFLIYFQGNSAPDKSGLPSDRFSAERTGGSVSTLTIQRTQQEDSAVYLCASSLQVGPETYEQYFGPGTRLTVT.